Below, one T cell receptor beta chain is given with its context. This specimen comes from a study of blood T cell repertoires in COVID-19. Study as a whole: The United States, Italy and Spain provided the acute and convalescent COVID-19 samples.

Seattle's cohort entered during active infection and was followed longitudinally. The V and J ends lost 0 bases and 5 bases respectively, with 14 bases between them. The CDR3 spans 15 residues. The germline V gene encodes CDR1 LGHNA and CDR2 YSLEER. Produced via immunoSEQ multiplex PCR; TCRdb's table is partial and in-frame only. Of approximately 64,000 clones in the sample, about nine tenths were seen once. The chain links TRBV4-3 to TRBJ2-7; D perhaps matches TRBD1 (6 bases). This sequence was found in a woman aged 60-75 years with COVID-19, enrolled during active disease. Sequenced: peripheral blood. CDR3 sequence: CASSQDPQGTDEQYF. The CDR3 DNA follows: TGCGCCAGCAGCCAAGATCCCCAGGGGACGGACGAGCAGTACTTC.